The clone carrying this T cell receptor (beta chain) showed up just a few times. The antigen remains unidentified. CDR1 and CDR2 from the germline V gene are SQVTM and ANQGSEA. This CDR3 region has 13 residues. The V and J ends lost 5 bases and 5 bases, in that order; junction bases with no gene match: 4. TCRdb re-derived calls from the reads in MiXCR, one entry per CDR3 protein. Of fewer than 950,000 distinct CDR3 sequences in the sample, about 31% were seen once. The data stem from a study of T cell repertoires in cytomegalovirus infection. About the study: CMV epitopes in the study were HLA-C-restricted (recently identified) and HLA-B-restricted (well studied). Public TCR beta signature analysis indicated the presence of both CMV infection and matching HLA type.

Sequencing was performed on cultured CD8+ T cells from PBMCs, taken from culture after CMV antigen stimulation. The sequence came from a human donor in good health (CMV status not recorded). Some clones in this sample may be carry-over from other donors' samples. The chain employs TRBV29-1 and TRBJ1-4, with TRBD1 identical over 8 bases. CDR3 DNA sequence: TGCAGCGTTCCGACAGGGGACAATGAAAAACTGTTTTTT. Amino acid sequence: CSVPTGDNEKLFF.